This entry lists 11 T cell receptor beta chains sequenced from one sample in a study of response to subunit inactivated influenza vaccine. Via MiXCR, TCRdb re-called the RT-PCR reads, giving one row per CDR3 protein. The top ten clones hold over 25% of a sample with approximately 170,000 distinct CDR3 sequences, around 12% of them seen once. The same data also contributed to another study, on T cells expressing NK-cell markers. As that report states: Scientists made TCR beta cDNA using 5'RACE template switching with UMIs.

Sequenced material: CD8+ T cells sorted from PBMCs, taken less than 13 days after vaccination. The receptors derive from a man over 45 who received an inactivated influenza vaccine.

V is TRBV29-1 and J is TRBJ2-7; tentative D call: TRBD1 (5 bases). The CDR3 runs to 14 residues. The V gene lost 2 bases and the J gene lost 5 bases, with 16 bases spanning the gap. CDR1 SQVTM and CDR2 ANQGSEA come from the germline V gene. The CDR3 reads CSVELLGRANEQYF. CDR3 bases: TGCAGCGTTGAACTCTTGGGCAGGGCGAACGAGCAGTACTTC.

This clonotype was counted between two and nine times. CDR3 amino acids: CSAWTGESYEQYF. The CDR3 DNA is TGCAGTGCCTGGACAGGGGAATCTTACGAGCAGTACTTC. V and J are TRBV20-1 and TRBJ2-7; TRBD1 matches at 9 bases. The ends lost 6 bases at V and 4 bases at J; junction bases unmatched: 7. Per the germline V gene, CDR1 is DFQATT and CDR2 is SNEGSKA (reference sequence). This CDR3 has 13 amino acids.

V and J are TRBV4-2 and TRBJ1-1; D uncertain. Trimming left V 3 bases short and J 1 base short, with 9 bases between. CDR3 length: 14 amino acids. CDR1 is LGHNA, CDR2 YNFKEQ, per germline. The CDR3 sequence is CASSQADGNTEAFF. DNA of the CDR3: TGTGCCAGCAGCCAGGCCGACGGGAACACTGAAGCTTTCTTT.

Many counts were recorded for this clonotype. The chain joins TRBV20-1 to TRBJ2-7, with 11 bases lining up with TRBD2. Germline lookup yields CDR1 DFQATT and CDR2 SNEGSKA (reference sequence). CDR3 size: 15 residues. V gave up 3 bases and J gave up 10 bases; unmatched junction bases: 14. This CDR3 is CSASRSGRAIPEQYF. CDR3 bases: TGCAGTGCTAGTCGTAGCGGGAGGGCAATTCCGGAACAGTACTTC.

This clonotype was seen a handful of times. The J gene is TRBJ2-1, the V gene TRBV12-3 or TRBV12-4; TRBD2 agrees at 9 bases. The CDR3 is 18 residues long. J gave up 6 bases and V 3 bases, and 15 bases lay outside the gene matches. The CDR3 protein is CASSFSHNRRGGSNEQFF. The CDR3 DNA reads TGTGCCAGCAGTTTTTCCCATAACCGGCGGGGGGGCTCCAATGAGCAGTTCTTC.

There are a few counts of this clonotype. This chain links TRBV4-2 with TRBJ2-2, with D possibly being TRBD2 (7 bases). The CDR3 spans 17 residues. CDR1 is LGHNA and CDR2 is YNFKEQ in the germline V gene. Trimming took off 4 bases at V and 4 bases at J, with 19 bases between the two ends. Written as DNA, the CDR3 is TGTGCCAGCAGCCCCTATTGGGGGGGGGCAACCACCGGGGAGCTGTTTTTT. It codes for CASSPYWGGATTGELFF.

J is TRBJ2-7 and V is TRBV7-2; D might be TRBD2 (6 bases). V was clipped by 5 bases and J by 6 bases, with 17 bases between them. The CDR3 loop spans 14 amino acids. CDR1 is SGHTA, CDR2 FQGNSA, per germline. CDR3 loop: CASSPHRDFREQYF. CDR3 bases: TGTGCCAGCAGCCCCCACCGGGACTTTCGCGAGCAGTACTTC.

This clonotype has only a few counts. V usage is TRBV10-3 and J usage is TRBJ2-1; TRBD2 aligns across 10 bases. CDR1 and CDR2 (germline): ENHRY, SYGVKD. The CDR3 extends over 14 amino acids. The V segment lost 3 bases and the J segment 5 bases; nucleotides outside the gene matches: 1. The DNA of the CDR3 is TGTGCCATCAGTGACACTAGCGGGGACAATGAGCAGTTCTTC. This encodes CAISDTSGDNEQFF.

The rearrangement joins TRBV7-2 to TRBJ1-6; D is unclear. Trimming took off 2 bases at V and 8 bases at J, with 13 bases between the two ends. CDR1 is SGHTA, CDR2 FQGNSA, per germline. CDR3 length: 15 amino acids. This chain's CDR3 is CASSLSFVRDSPLHF. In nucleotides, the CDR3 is TGTGCCAGCAGCTTAAGCTTTGTGAGGGATTCACCCCTCCACTTT.

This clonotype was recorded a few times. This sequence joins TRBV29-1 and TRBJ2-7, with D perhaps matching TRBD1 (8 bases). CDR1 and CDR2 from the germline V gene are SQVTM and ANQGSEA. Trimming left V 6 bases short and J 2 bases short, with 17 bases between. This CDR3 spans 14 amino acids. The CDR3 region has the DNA TGCAGCGTGCCGGCGGGGGACAGGACCTACGAGCAGTACTTC. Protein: CSVPAGDRTYEQYF.

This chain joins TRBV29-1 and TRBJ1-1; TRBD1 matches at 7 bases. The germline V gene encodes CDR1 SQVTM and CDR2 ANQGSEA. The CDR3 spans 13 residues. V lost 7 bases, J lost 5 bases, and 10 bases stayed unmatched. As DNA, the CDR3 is TGCAGCGGAGCAGGGGGACCCACGACTGAAGCTTTCTTT. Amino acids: CSGAGGPTTEAFF.